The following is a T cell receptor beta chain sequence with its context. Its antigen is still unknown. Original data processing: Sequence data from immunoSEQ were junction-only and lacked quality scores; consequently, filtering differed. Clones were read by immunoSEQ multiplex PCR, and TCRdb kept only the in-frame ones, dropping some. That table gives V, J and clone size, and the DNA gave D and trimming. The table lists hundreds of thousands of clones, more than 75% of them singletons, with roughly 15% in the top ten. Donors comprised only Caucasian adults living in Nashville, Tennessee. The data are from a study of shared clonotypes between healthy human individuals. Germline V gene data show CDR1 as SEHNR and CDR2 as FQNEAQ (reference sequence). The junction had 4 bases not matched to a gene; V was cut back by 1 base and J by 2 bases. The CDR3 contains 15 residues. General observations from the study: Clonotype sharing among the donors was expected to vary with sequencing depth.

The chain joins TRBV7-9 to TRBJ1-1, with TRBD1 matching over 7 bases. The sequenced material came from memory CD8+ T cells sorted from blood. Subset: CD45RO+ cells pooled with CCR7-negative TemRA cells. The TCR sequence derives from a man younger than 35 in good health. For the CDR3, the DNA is TGTGCCAGCAGCTTAGTGGACAGGATAAACACTGAAGCTTTCTTT. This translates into CASSLVDRINTEAFF.